The present entry profiles one T cell receptor beta chain with its context. What it binds is unknown. The CDR3 contains 16 residues. J lost 4 bases, V lost 4 bases, and 4 bases had no gene match. Germline assignment: CDR1 MGHRA and CDR2 YSYEKL. This specimen comes from a study of cytomegalovirus exposure and HLA in healthy donors. The PCR used 60 Vbeta and 13 Jbeta primers. Profiled with immunoSEQ multiplex PCR; TCRdb holds only in-frame clones, not every one. The data show 85,000 to 100,000 clones, around three quarters seen once. Study-wide results and caveats: Roughly uniform depth of sequencing across donors was assumed in presence/absence analyses. In a later analysis, at a false discovery rate of 0.05, 17,000 or so TCR beta sequences were associated with HLA alleles. According to a later analysis, most TCR beta chains associated with CMV appeared HLA-restricted. In a later analysis, common viral pathogens appeared linked to several of the most significant clusters.

The chain recombines TRBV4-1 with TRBJ2-1, with 13 bases fitting TRBD2. Sequenced sample: PBMCs. This TCR came from a man aged 55 to 69 in good health and CMV-seropositive. The CDR3, as DNA: TGCGCCAGCAGCCCACGGACTAGCGGGGGTTACAATGAGCAGTTCTTC. Its translation: CASSPRTSGGYNEQFF.